This entry lists 20 T cell receptor beta chains sequenced from one sample in a study of Ad26.COV2.S vaccination and SARS-CoV-2 variants. Produced via immunoSEQ multiplex PCR; TCRdb's table is partial and in-frame only. Among some 420,000 clones listed, more than 75% were seen once. Treatment meaning: some 20 received Ad26.COV2.S at low or high dose, single or two shots; about 5 received placebo; per-sample allocation not given. After the first vaccine or placebo injection, samples were drawn on day 63. Sequencing was performed on peripheral blood, taken in a trial of Ad26.COV2.S vaccine versus placebo. These receptors all stem from a person aged 18 to 59 who received the Ad26.COV2.S COVID-19 vaccine or a placebo.

The J gene is TRBJ2-5, the V gene TRBV5-1; 7 bases agree with TRBD1. This CDR3 has 16 amino acids. Germline V CDR1 and CDR2: SGHRS, YFSETQ. The V segment lost 3 bases and the J segment 3 bases; nucleotides outside the gene matches: 11. The CDR3 spells CASSWEEGAIEETQYF. CDR3 in DNA: TGCGCCAGCAGCTGGGAAGAGGGGGCCATCGAAGAGACCCAGTACTTC.

V gene TRBV3-1 (or the pseudogene TRBV3-2) combines with J gene TRBJ2-1, with a weak D call TRBD2 (5 bases). V was trimmed by 4 bases and J by 9 bases, leaving 13 bases between them. This CDR3 comprises 13 residues. CDR1 and CDR2 from the germline V gene are LGHDT and YNNKEL (reference sequence). In nucleotides, the CDR3 is TGTGCCAGCAGCCCTAGCCCCTGGGGTGAGCAGTTCTTC. It translates to CASSPSPWGEQFF.

The chain carries TRBV28 and TRBJ2-1; 7 bases are a match to TRBD2. J was trimmed by 9 bases and V by 3 bases; bases with no gene match: 11. This CDR3 comprises 15 residues. CDR1 is MDHEN and CDR2 is SYDVKM in the germline V gene. DNA of the CDR3: TGTGCCAGCAGTTTGGGAGGGACCTGGGCGGGTGAGCAGTTCTTC. It encodes CASSLGGTWAGEQFF.

This sequence joins TRBV3-1 (or the pseudogene TRBV3-2) and TRBJ2-7; 7 bases line up with TRBD1. The germline CDR1 and CDR2 sequences are LGHDT and YNNKEL (reference sequence). There are 15 residues in the CDR3. Trimming cost V 1 base and J 1 base; bases outside gene matches: 4. This CDR3 reads CASSQADRDSYEQYF. The DNA for the CDR3 is TGTGCCAGCAGCCAAGCAGACAGGGATTCCTACGAGCAGTACTTC.

The chain's CDR3 is CASRHTGSVSNQPQHF. The CDR3 DNA is TGTGCCAGCAGGCACACAGGGAGCGTGAGCAATCAGCCCCAGCATTTT. The chain recombines TRBV28 with TRBJ1-5, with D perhaps TRBD1 (6 bases). This CDR3 region has 16 residues. Germline values: CDR1 MDHEN, CDR2 SYDVKM. The V gene lost 6 bases and the J gene lost 1 base, with 16 bases spanning the gap.

The chain joins TRBV12-3 or TRBV12-4 to TRBJ1-5; tentatively, D is TRBD1 (6 bases). This CDR3 region has 13 residues. Trimming stripped 3 bases from V and 4 bases from J, with 7 bases between. The CDR3 sequence: CASSLGANQPQHF. DNA for the CDR3: TGTGCCAGCAGTTTGGGGGCTAATCAGCCCCAGCATTTT.

V is TRBV6-5 and J is TRBJ1-1; D gene ambiguous. From germline, CDR1 is MNHEY and CDR2 SVGAGI. V was cut by 5 bases and J by 4 bases, with 11 bases left in between. This CDR3 has 13 residues. The DNA of the CDR3 is TGTGCCAGCAGTAACCTAGGGCCCACTGAAGCTTTCTTT. The encoded protein is CASSNLGPTEAFF.

For the CDR3, the DNA is TGTGCCAGCTTCCGGGGCGATTGGGGTTGGGGGTTGAACACTGAAGCTTTCTTT. Amino acids: CASFRGDWGWGLNTEAFF. The rearrangement joins TRBV5-5 to TRBJ1-1; D may be TRBD1 (5 bases). Germline V gene lookup returns CDR1 SGHKS and CDR2 YYEKEE (reference sequence). This CDR3 comprises 18 residues. V was pared by 7 bases and J by 0 bases, with 25 bases between.

The V and J genes are TRBV28 and TRBJ2-2, with D maybe TRBD1 (5 bases). This CDR3 contains 13 residues. The V gene lost 10 bases and the J gene lost 0 bases, with 9 bases spanning the gap. Germline CDR1 reads MDHEN; CDR2 reads SYDVKM. The CDR3 sequence: CATQGTNTGELFF. For the CDR3, the DNA is TGTGCCACGCAGGGAACGAACACCGGGGAGCTGTTTTTT.

The rearrangement links TRBV13 to TRBJ1-4; 7 bases fit TRBD1. Germline V gene data show CDR1 as PRHDT and CDR2 as FYEKMQ (reference sequence). CDR3 length: 14 amino acids. Trimming at V came to 5 bases and at J to 8 bases, leaving 8 bases not matched to a gene. The chain's CDR3 is CASSPDRAGEKLFF. CDR3 coding DNA: TGTGCCAGCAGCCCAGACAGGGCTGGCGAAAAACTGTTTTTT.

The chain couples TRBV30 to TRBJ2-5, with D unresolved. The CDR3 has 12 amino acids. The V end was cut by 4 bases, the J end by 5 bases, with 11 bases between. In germline, CDR1 is GTSNPN, CDR2 SVGIG (reference sequence). The CDR3 DNA is TGTGCCTGGACGAGGCTGGGGGAGACCCAGTACTTC. Translation gives CAWTRLGETQYF.

The CDR3 region has the DNA TGTGCCTGGAGTGCGACAGTTATGAACACCGGGGAGCTGTTTTTT. It codes for CAWSATVMNTGELFF. The gene calls are TRBV30 and TRBJ2-2, with D possibly matching TRBD1 (5 bases). With 1 base removed from V and 1 base from J, the gap between germline ends came to 10 bases. The CDR3 has 15 residues. Germline-derived CDR1 and CDR2 are GTSNPN and SVGIG (reference sequence).

This clone is a singleton in its sample. The chain combines TRBV5-1 with TRBJ2-1; 13 nucleotides line up with TRBD2. The CDR3 covers 19 residues. The J segment lost 4 bases and the V segment lost 4 bases, leaving 14 bases of the junction unmatched. Germline CDR1 SGHRS, CDR2 YFSETQ. This CDR3 is CASSPRMTSGGPLYNEQFF. The CDR3 nucleotides read TGCGCCAGCAGCCCCCGGATGACTAGCGGGGGGCCCCTTTACAATGAGCAGTTCTTC.

The chain uses TRBV29-1 and TRBJ1-2; D remains unclear. This CDR3 region has 15 residues. Germline CDR1 and CDR2: SQVTM and ANQGSEA. The V end was cut by 3 bases, the J end by 8 bases, with 22 bases between. In DNA, the CDR3 is TGCAGCGTTGAGGAGCCTGGTAGGGCCTTCGAGGGCTACACCTTC. Translating gives CSVEEPGRAFEGYTF.

The chain is built from TRBV28 and TRBJ1-5; D is ambiguous. There are 15 residues in the CDR3. The V and J ends lost 8 bases and 2 bases respectively, with 16 bases between them. The V gene's germline CDR1 is MDHEN and CDR2 SYDVKM. CDR3 coding DNA: TGTGCCAGCCCCCTTTCCCCCCGGGGCAATCAGCCCCAGCATTTT. Translating gives CASPLSPRGNQPQHF.

The chain carries TRBV29-1 and TRBJ2-2, with D perhaps assigned TRBD1 or TRBD2 (5 bases each). V was cut by 4 bases and J by 6 bases, with 9 bases left in between. CDR3 length: 12 residues. The germline CDR1 and CDR2 sequences are SQVTM and ANQGSEA. As DNA, the CDR3 is TGCAGCGTTGTATGGGGGTCCGGGGAGCTGTTTTTT. The encoded protein is CSVVWGSGELFF.

This chain uses TRBV5-1 with TRBJ2-2, with a weak D call TRBD1 (6 bases). Between the trimmed V and J ends, which lost 3 bases and 7 bases, there was a span of 13 bases. Germline loops: CDR1 SGHRS, CDR2 YFSETQ. The CDR3 is 14 residues long. The CDR3 nucleotides read TGCGCCAGCAGCTCGACAGGTTCCGTCGGGGAGCTGTTTTTT. It is translated as CASSSTGSVGELFF. The full variable domain, rest sourced from reference TRBV5-1 and TRBJ2-2, is KAGVTQTPRYLIKTRGQQVTLSCSPISGHRSVSWYQQTPGQGLQFLFEYFSETQRNKGNFPGRFSGRQFSNSRSEMNVSTLELGDSALYLCASSSTGSVGELFFGEGSRLTVL.

The chain is built from TRBV6-5 and TRBJ2-7, with D uncertain. This CDR3 region has 11 residues. Germline CDR1 and CDR2: MNHEY and SVGAGI. V was clipped by 6 bases and J by 4 bases, with 7 bases between them. CDR3: CASRTAYEQYF. DNA of the CDR3: TGTGCCAGCAGAACCGCATACGAGCAGTACTTC.

The J gene is TRBJ1-2, the V gene TRBV6-2 or TRBV6-3; TRBD1 might be the D (6 bases). CDR3 size: 15 residues. CDR1 is MNHEY, CDR2 SVGEGT, per germline. V was shortened by 5 bases and J by 8 bases, with 21 bases between the two germline ends. The CDR3: CASSTPAGGGLGYTF. CDR3 DNA sequence: TGTGCCAGCAGTACCCCGGCGGGGGGCGGTCTCGGCTACACCTTC.

This rearrangement joins TRBV7-2 to TRBJ2-5; TRBD2 matches at 9 bases. The CDR3 runs to 16 residues. Germline V gene data show CDR1 as SGHTA and CDR2 as FQGNSA. With V trimmed by 1 base and J by 4 bases, 7 bases remained unmatched. CDR3 residues: CASSLVRGGRGETQYF. The CDR3 DNA reads as TGTGCCAGCAGCTTAGTGCGGGGGGGCCGGGGAGAGACCCAGTACTTC.